These 17 T cell receptor beta chains share one sample of origin, sequenced in a study of a mutant IDH1 vaccine in newly diagnosed glioma. These receptors are not linked to any known antigen. Time point indicated: week 5, during vaccination. It was 300 ug of mutant IDH1 20-mer peptide that made up each vaccine dose, given with topical imiquimod. The repertoire was sequenced with immunoSEQ multiplex PCR; TCRdb's copy has only in-frame clones and lacks some. The sample includes about 33,000 clones, around 83% seen only once; the top ten take roughly 22%. Sequences were derived from PBMCs, sampled from a glioma patient whose treatment included an IDH1 peptide vaccine. The receptors derive from a young man with glioma.

The chain links TRBV2 to TRBJ2-7, with D perhaps TRBD2 (6 bases). V was pared by 3 bases and J by 2 bases, with 8 bases between. Looked up from germline, CDR1 is SNHLY and CDR2 is FYNNEI. This CDR3 region has 13 residues. The DNA for the CDR3 is TGTGCCAGCAGTGACGGGGGAGCCTACGAGCAGTACTTC. Translation: CASSDGGAYEQYF.

The rearrangement joins TRBV10-2 to TRBJ1-1; TRBD1 is a possible D gene (5 bases). V shed 4 bases and J shed 6 bases, with 12 bases lying between them. Germline V CDR1 and CDR2: WSHSY, SAAADI. There are 13 residues in the CDR3. The chain's CDR3 is CASSGQLVSEAFF. CDR3 DNA sequence: TGCGCCAGCAGTGGACAGTTAGTCTCTGAAGCTTTCTTT.

This clone appeared once. V and J are TRBV14 and TRBJ2-3, with 8 bases matching TRBD2. J lost 2 bases, V lost 2 bases, and 6 bases had no gene match. From germline, CDR1 is SGHDN and CDR2 FVKESK. CDR3 length: 16 residues. The CDR3 loop is CASSQFSGEYTDTQYF. CDR3 sequence (DNA): TGTGCCAGCAGCCAATTTAGCGGGGAATACACAGATACGCAGTATTTT.

V and J are TRBV11-2 and TRBJ1-2; 10 nucleotides agree with TRBD1. Looked up from germline, CDR1 is SGHAT and CDR2 is FQNNGV. This CDR3 comprises 14 residues. Trimming at V came to 0 bases and at J to 8 bases, leaving 3 bases not matched to a gene. CDR3 nucleotides: TGTGCCAGCAGCTTAGATGACAGGGGGCACGGCTACACCTTC. This gives the protein CASSLDDRGHGYTF.

The chain recombines TRBV4-3 with TRBJ1-5, with D possibly being TRBD1 (5 bases). The CDR3 contains 17 residues. Germline V gene lookup returns CDR1 LGHNA and CDR2 YSLEER. The V end was cut by 0 bases, the J end by 5 bases, with 17 bases between. CDR3 sequence (DNA): TGCGCCAGCAGCCAAGATCTTGTAGGGGCAGCTTATCAGCCCCAGCATTTT. Its translation is CASSQDLVGAAYQPQHF.

This clone has a handful of counts. The chain recombines TRBV28 with TRBJ1-1; D is unresolved. This CDR3 comprises 13 residues. Germline V CDR1 and CDR2: MDHEN, SYDVKM. Trimming shortened V by 5 bases and J by 4 bases, and 11 bases separated the two germline ends. CDR3 in DNA: TGTGCCAGCAGTGTTATCCGGGCCACTGAAGCTTTCTTT. Protein sequence: CASSVIRATEAFF.

The chain is built from TRBV18 and TRBJ2-1, with TRBD2 matching over 10 bases. Per the germline V gene, CDR1 is KGHSH and CDR2 is LQKENI. The CDR3 extends over 15 amino acids. The junction had 5 bases not matched to a gene; V was cut back by 3 bases and J by 6 bases. The CDR3 is CASSPQGLAANEQFF. The CDR3 region has the DNA TGTGCCAGCTCACCGCAAGGACTAGCGGCCAATGAGCAGTTCTTC.

V gene TRBV30 combines with J gene TRBJ2-7; 11 positions match TRBD2. The germline CDR1 and CDR2 sequences are GTSNPN and SVGIG (reference sequence). With V trimmed by 3 bases and J by 2 bases, 3 bases remained unmatched. The CDR3 loop spans 14 amino acids. This chain's CDR3 is CAWRTSGGTYEQYF. Here the CDR3 DNA reads TGTGCCTGGAGAACTAGCGGGGGAACCTACGAGCAGTACTTC.

The chain carries TRBV2 and TRBJ2-6; 7 nucleotides line up with TRBD1. V was pared by 6 bases and J by 3 bases, with 2 bases of the junction left unmatched. CDR1 is SNHLY, CDR2 FYNNEI, per germline. The CDR3 is 14 amino acids. The CDR3 DNA is TGTGCCAGCAGGAGGGGGCGTGGGGCCAACGTCCTGACTTTC. Its translation is CASRRGRGANVLTF.

V usage is TRBV4-3 and J usage is TRBJ1-6; D gene unclear. Trimming removed 0 bases at V and 0 bases at J, with 15 bases between. Germline-derived CDR1 and CDR2 are LGHNA and YSLEER. This CDR3 comprises 19 residues. For the CDR3, the DNA is TGCGCCAGCAGCCAAGAGTGGGCCACGGCGGGCTCCTATAATTCACCCCTCCACTTT. Translation: CASSQEWATAGSYNSPLHF.

This clone was counted only a few times. The genes are TRBV11-2 and TRBJ1-5; the D is unclear. From germline, CDR1 is SGHAT and CDR2 FQNNGV. Trimming cost V 3 bases and J 0 bases, with 3 bases left between them. CDR3 size: 13 residues. This CDR3 is CASSLRSNQPQHF. DNA for the CDR3: TGTGCCAGCAGCTTGCGTAGCAATCAGCCCCAGCATTTT.

This clone was detected once. The chain uses TRBV7-7 and TRBJ1-3; 9 bases match TRBD1. The CDR3 has 13 residues. The V gene's germline CDR1 is SSHAT and CDR2 FNYEAQ (reference sequence). V shed 5 bases, J shed 7 bases, and the junction held 3 bases outside the gene matches. CDR3 bases: TGTGCCAGCAGCGCCGACAGGGGGAACACCATATATTTT. This codes for CASSADRGNTIYF. Together with reference TRBV7-7 and TRBJ1-3, the CDR3 gives the full variable domain: GAGVSQSPRYKVTKRGQDVTLRCDPISSHATLYWYQQALGQGPEFLTYFNYEAQPDKSGLPSDRFSAERPEGSISTLTIQRTEQRDSAMYRCASSADRGNTIYFGEGSWLTVV.

The rearrangement links TRBV6-5 to TRBJ1-5; 9 positions match TRBD1. This CDR3 region has 15 residues. In germline, CDR1 is MNHEY, CDR2 SVGAGI. J was trimmed by 5 bases and V by 6 bases; bases with no gene match: 8. CDR3 sequence (DNA): TGTGCCAGCAGACCTGGGACAGGGTCATATCAGCCCCAGCATTTT. Protein: CASRPGTGSYQPQHF.

The V call is TRBV4-2, the J call TRBJ2-7; possible D gene TRBD2, 6 bases. V was clipped by 5 bases and J by 3 bases, with 17 bases between them. The CDR3 totals 15 residues. Germline V gene data show CDR1 as LGHNA and CDR2 as YNFKEQ. For the CDR3, the DNA is TGTGCCAGCAGCGCCCACGGAGGGGTAGGCTACGAGCAGTACTTC. It codes for CASSAHGGVGYEQYF.

The V gene is TRBV11-2, the J gene TRBJ2-7, with 7 nucleotides matching TRBD1. This CDR3 has 12 amino acids. V shed 5 bases, J shed 4 bases, and the junction held 2 bases outside the gene matches. CDR1 and CDR2 from the germline V gene are SGHAT and FQNNGV. The CDR3 coding sequence is TGTGCCAGCAGCGCGACAGGGTACGAGCAGTACTTC. It codes for CASSATGYEQYF.

This chain joins TRBV19 and TRBJ2-5, with 7 bases fitting TRBD1. V dropped 0 bases and J dropped 1; count of bases not matched to a gene: 5. The CDR3 runs 16 residues. The V gene's germline CDR1 is LNHDA and CDR2 SQIVND (reference sequence). The CDR3 DNA sequence: TGTGCCAGTAGTATAGAGGTCCGGACAGGCCAAGAGACCCAGTACTTC. Translation: CASSIEVRTGQETQYF.

V and J are TRBV7-2 and TRBJ1-2; D gene uncertain. CDR1 SGHTA and CDR2 FQGNSA come from the germline V gene. The V gene lost 5 bases and the J gene lost 5 bases, with 9 bases spanning the gap. The CDR3 has 12 residues. The CDR3, as DNA: TGTGCCAGCAGCGCATCGGTGTATGGCTACACCTTC. Translated: CASSASVYGYTF.